These 6 T cell receptor beta chains were all obtained from the same sample, sequenced in a study of blood T cell repertoires in COVID-19. Method: immunoSEQ multiplex PCR; TCRdb's copy keeps in-frame clones and lacks some. Of a few hundred thousand clones in the sample, approximately 84% were seen once. Sequencing was performed on peripheral blood. These receptors came from a young woman who had recovered from COVID-19.

The chain is built from TRBV18 and TRBJ1-2, with 7 bases aligning to TRBD1. V trimming: 5 bases; J trimming: 4 bases; junction bases outside the gene matches: 10. Germline CDR1 KGHSH, CDR2 LQKENI. The CDR3 has 15 residues. CDR3 region: CASSFQGTEAYGYTF. Written as DNA, the CDR3 is TGTGCCAGCTCATTTCAGGGGACAGAGGCCTATGGCTACACCTTC.

The genes are TRBV27 and TRBJ2-2, with 10 bases identical to TRBD1. CDR1 MNHEY and CDR2 SMNVEV come from the germline V gene (reference sequence). The CDR3 has 16 residues. V dropped 4 bases and J dropped 2; count of bases not matched to a gene: 4. CDR3: CASSSPTGGNTGELFF. The CDR3 DNA follows: TGTGCCAGCAGTTCTCCGACAGGGGGCAACACCGGGGAGCTGTTTTTT.

The chain links TRBV7-9 to TRBJ2-1; TRBD2 is a possible D gene (6 bases). This CDR3 has 16 residues. V lost 5 bases, J lost 3 bases, and 17 bases lay in between. The germline gives CDR1 SEHNR, CDR2 FQNEAQ (reference sequence). The chain's CDR3 is CASSPPDSGYYNEQFF. In DNA, the CDR3 is TGTGCCAGCAGCCCTCCGGATAGCGGTTACTACAATGAGCAGTTCTTC.

The gene calls are TRBV4-1 and TRBJ1-1, with a weak D call TRBD1 (5 bases). Germline assignment: CDR1 MGHRA and CDR2 YSYEKL. V lost 0 bases and J lost 5, with 13 bases in between. The CDR3 runs 15 residues. DNA of the CDR3: TGCGCCAGCAGCCAAGATAGGGGCGCAGGAACTGAAGCTTTCTTT. Translation: CASSQDRGAGTEAFF.

In its sample, this clone was seen once. The chain has TRBV11-3 and TRBJ2-3; 8 bases fit TRBD2. Germline loops: CDR1 SGHNT, CDR2 YENEEA. V was pared by 5 bases and J by 4 bases, with 5 bases of the junction left unmatched. The CDR3 loop spans 14 amino acids. The CDR3 region has the DNA TGTGCCAGCAGCCTCGGGAGGGCGGCAGATACGCAGTATTTT. Translated, it gives CASSLGRAADTQYF.

V usage is TRBV19 and J usage is TRBJ2-2; possibly TRBD2 for D (8 bases). V gave up 7 bases and J gave up 6 bases, with 18 bases separating them. Germline V gives CDR1 LNHDA, CDR2 SQIVND (reference sequence). The CDR3 totals 15 residues. Written as DNA, the CDR3 is TGTGCCAGTACTCCGGGACTAGGACAGGCCGGGGAGCTGTTTTTT. Its translation is CASTPGLGQAGELFF.